These 4 T cell receptor beta chains were sequenced from one sample in a study of T cell responses to AZD1222 COVID-19 vaccine (dated by TCRdb to the early 2020s). The library was made by the immunoSEQ multiplex PCR assay. TCRdb obtained this table from immuneACCESS and retained in-frame rearrangements with V and J assigned. These tables miss some clones; where compared with another copy, unresolved V genes account for less than half of the shortfall, and the remainder is unexplained. Here the sample has some 99,000 clones; 70% to 90% occur a single time. In total, the top ten clones hold more than 10% of the sample. The time point label for this specimen denotes: baseline before first vaccination. Explained via the paper, the treatment or condition label denotes: meningococcal conjugate vaccine given as trial control. The material was peripheral blood, obtained on day 0 of MenACWY control vaccination. Source of these receptors: an adult in good health.

This clone was recorded many times. The junction and the germline gene differ at one end; a read error may be behind it. The rearrangement joins TRBV7-7 to TRBJ2-1, with 7 nucleotides matching TRBD1. This CDR3 comprises 15 residues. Germline V gene lookup returns CDR1 SSHAT and CDR2 FNYEAQ (reference sequence). The CDR3 here is CASSLARQGINEQFF. The DNA for the CDR3 is TGTGCTAGCAGCTTAGCCCGACAGGGCATCAATGAGCAGTTCTTC.

J is TRBJ2-2 and V is TRBV2; D possibly corresponds to TRBD1 (6 bases). Trimming took 7 bases from V and 6 from J, leaving 12 bases between them. The CDR3 sequence is 13 residues long. Germline V gives CDR1 SNHLY, CDR2 FYNNEI. DNA for the CDR3: TGTGCCAGCACCGCCAGGGGTTCCGGGGAGCTGTTTTTT. Translated: CASTARGSGELFF.

This clone was seen a single time. J is TRBJ2-7 and V is TRBV6-2 or TRBV6-3; tentative D call: TRBD2 (5 bases). Germline-derived CDR1 and CDR2 are MNHEY and SVGEGT. V was trimmed by 5 bases and J by 2 bases, leaving 13 bases between them. The CDR3 length is 14 residues. The CDR3 DNA follows: TGTGCCAGCAGTCCCCGCGGAGGCCCCTACGAGCAGTACTTC. It codes for CASSPRGGPYEQYF.

The chain joins TRBV7-9 to TRBJ2-7; D perhaps matches TRBD1 (5 bases). Trimming pared 2 bases from V and 0 bases from J, leaving 8 bases between. CDR1 SEHNR and CDR2 FQNEAQ come from the germline V gene (reference sequence). The CDR3 has 14 amino acids. Here the CDR3 reads CASSLSGISYEQYF. In DNA, the CDR3 is TGTGCCAGCAGCTTATCAGGGATCTCCTACGAGCAGTACTTC.